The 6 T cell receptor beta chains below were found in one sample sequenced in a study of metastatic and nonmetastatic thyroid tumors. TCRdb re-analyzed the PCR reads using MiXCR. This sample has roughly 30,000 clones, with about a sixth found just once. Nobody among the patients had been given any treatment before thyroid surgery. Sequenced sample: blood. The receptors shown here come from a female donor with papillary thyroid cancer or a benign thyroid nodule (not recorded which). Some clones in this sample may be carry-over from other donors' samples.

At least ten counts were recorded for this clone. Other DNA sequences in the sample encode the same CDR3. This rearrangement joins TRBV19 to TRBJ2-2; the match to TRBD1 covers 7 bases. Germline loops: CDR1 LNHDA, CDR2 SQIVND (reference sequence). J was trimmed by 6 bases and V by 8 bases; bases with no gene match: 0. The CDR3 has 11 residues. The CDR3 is CASQGAGELFF. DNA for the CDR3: TGTGCCAGTCAGGGGGCCGGGGAGCTGTTTTTT.

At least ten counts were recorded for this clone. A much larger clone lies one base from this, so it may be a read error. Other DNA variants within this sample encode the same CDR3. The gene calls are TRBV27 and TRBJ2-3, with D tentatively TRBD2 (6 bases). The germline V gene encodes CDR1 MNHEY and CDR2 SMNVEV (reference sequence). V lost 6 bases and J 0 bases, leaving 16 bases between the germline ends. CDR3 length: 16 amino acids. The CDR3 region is CASRLQAGLSTDTQYF. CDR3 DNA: TGTGCCAGCAGGCTGCAGGCGGGATTGAGCACAGATACGCAGTATTTT.

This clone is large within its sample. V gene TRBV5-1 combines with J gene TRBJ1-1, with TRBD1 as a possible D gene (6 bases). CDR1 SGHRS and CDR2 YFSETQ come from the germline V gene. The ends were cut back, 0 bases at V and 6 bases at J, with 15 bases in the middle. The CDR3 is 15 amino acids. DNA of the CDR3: TGCGCCAGCAGCTTGGTATCGGGGGGCGGTTCTGAAGCTTTCTTT. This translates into CASSLVSGGGSEAFF.

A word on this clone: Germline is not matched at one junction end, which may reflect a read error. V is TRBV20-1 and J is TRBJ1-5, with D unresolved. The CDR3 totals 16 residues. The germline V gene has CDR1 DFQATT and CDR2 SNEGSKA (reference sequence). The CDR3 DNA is TGCAGTGTTAGACCCTTGACGTACCCTCTCAATCAGCCCCAGCATTTT. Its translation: CSVRPLTYPLNQPQHF.

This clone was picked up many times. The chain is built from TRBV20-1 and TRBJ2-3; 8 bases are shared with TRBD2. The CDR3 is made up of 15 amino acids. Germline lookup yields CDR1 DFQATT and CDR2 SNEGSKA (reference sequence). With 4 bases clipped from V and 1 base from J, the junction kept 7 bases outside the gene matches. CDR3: CSANKRESGTDTQYF. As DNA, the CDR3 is TGCAGTGCTAACAAGCGGGAGTCCGGCACAGATACGCAGTATTTT.

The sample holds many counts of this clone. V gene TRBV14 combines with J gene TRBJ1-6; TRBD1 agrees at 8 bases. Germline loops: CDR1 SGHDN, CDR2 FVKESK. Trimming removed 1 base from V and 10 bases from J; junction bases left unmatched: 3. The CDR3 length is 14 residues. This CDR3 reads CASSQGTGRSPLHF. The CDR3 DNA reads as TGTGCCAGCAGCCAAGGGACAGGGAGGTCACCCCTCCACTTT.